Shown below are 25 T cell receptor beta chains from a single sample sequenced in a study of regulatory T cells in long-lasting Graves disease. The time point: persistent/refractory GD, antithyroid drugs over 5 years with positive TRAb. The TCR library was made from RNA that had been extracted from PBMCs in TRIzol. The authors built TCR beta libraries using iRepertoire HTBI primers and Arm-PCR of CDR3 regions. TCRdb itself ran the multiplex PCR reads through MiXCR, one entry per CDR3 protein. This table has 400,000 to 500,000 distinct CDR3 sequences, 21% appearing once. The sequencing used peripheral blood mononuclear cells (PBMCs), collected when the disease was refractory, from a patient treated with antithyroid drugs. These receptors all stem from a female donor with Graves disease.

The gene calls are TRBV6-2 or TRBV6-3 and TRBJ2-3, with D tentatively TRBD2 (6 bases). The CDR3 spans 15 residues. The V gene lost 5 bases and the J gene lost 4 bases, with 16 bases spanning the gap. Germline V gene data show CDR1 as MNHEY and CDR2 as SVGEGT. The CDR3 region is CASSNRDSSADTQYF. CDR3 nucleotides: TGTGCCAGCAGTAACCGTGATTCTAGCGCAGATACGCAGTATTTT.

This clonotype has a count of ten or more. V usage is TRBV27 and J usage is TRBJ2-5, with TRBD2 identical over 10 bases. The CDR3 runs to 15 residues. V was clipped by 1 base and J by 1 base; unmatched bases: 0. Germline CDR1 reads MNHEY; CDR2 reads SMNVEV (reference sequence). The DNA for the CDR3 is TGTGCCAGCAGTTTATGGACTAGCGGCCAAGAGACCCAGTACTTC. Translation gives CASSLWTSGQETQYF.

In its sample, this clonotype was seen a few times. This chain uses TRBV5-4 with TRBJ1-1; D may be TRBD1 (5 bases). The V and J ends lost 0 bases and 3 bases respectively, with 12 bases between them. This CDR3 has 15 amino acids. Germline assignment: CDR1 SGHNT and CDR2 YYREEE (reference sequence). The CDR3 here is CASSLAQGEHTEAFF. As DNA, the CDR3 is TGTGCCAGCAGCTTGGCTCAGGGTGAGCACACTGAAGCTTTCTTT.

The chain is built from TRBV7-9 and TRBJ2-7; 7 nucleotides line up with TRBD2. V gave up 1 base and J gave up 2 bases; unmatched junction bases: 11. Germline V CDR1 and CDR2: SEHNR, FQNEAQ (reference sequence). CDR3 length: 17 amino acids. CDR3 amino acids: CASSLVLPGGRAYEQYF. CDR3 DNA: TGTGCCAGCAGCTTAGTTTTGCCGGGAGGCCGCGCCTACGAGCAGTACTTC.

The genes are TRBV20-1 and TRBJ1-5, with TRBD1 identical over 7 bases. The CDR3 has 15 residues. Germline trimming cut 2 bases from V and 3 bases from J; bases unmatched to any gene: 7. Per the germline V gene, CDR1 is DFQATT and CDR2 is SNEGSKA (reference sequence). CDR3 amino acids: CSARPRQGNNQPQHF. The CDR3 bases are TGCAGTGCTAGACCCCGACAGGGAAACAATCAGCCCCAGCATTTT.

This clonotype showed up just a few times. The chain recombines TRBV11-3 with TRBJ1-3; D is undetermined. Trimming took off 0 bases at V and 1 base at J, with 10 bases between the two ends. The CDR3 runs 16 residues. Germline CDR1 SGHNT, CDR2 YENEEA. The CDR3 sequence: CASSLDRGQSGNTIYF. The CDR3 DNA sequence: TGTGCCAGCAGCTTAGACCGCGGCCAGTCTGGAAACACCATATATTTT.

This clonotype was observed at least ten times. CDR3 DNA: TGTGCCAGCAGCTTCGGGACAGAACAATTTCAAGAGACCCAGTACTTC. It translates to CASSFGTEQFQETQYF. This chain connects TRBV7-8 to TRBJ2-5, with 7 bases that match TRBD1. The CDR3 loop spans 16 amino acids. V lost 3 bases to trimming and J lost 2 bases; unmatched junction nucleotides: 9. Germline V gene sequence: CDR1 SGHVS, CDR2 FQNEAQ.

The CDR3 reads CASSLVWGRNNEQFF. CDR3 nucleotides: TGCGCCAGCAGCTTGGTGTGGGGGCGGAACAATGAGCAGTTCTTC. The J gene is TRBJ2-1, the V gene TRBV5-1; D perhaps matches TRBD1 (6 bases). Trimming took 0 bases from V and 5 from J, leaving 12 bases between them. Per the germline V gene, CDR1 is SGHRS and CDR2 is YFSETQ. The length of the CDR3 is 15 residues.

This clonotype was observed a few times. The chain couples TRBV6-1 to TRBJ1-5; no firm D call. CDR1 is MNHNS and CDR2 is SASEGT in the germline V gene. The V gene lost 4 bases and the J gene lost 4 bases, with 14 bases spanning the gap. The CDR3 spans 15 residues. CDR3 loop: CASSASGRLNQPQHF. For the CDR3, the DNA is TGTGCCAGCAGTGCTAGCGGGAGACTGAATCAGCCCCAGCATTTT.

This clonotype appeared many times. The chain joins TRBV13 to TRBJ2-7, with 8 nucleotides matching TRBD1. The CDR3 consists of 13 residues. The germline V gene encodes CDR1 PRHDT and CDR2 FYEKMQ (reference sequence). Germline trimming cut 1 base from V and 6 bases from J; bases unmatched to any gene: 2. The CDR3 region is CASSLEDRVEQYF. CDR3 nucleotide sequence: TGTGCCAGCAGCTTAGAGGACAGGGTCGAGCAGTACTTC.

The chain couples TRBV4-1 to TRBJ2-7, with 12 bases aligning to TRBD2. Losses at the gene ends were 1 base for V and 3 bases for J; bases not matched to a gene: 1. Per germline, CDR1 MGHRA and CDR2 YSYEKL. The length of the CDR3 is 15 residues. CDR3 amino acids: CASSQATSGSYEQYF. For the CDR3, the DNA is TGCGCCAGCAGCCAAGCGACTAGCGGGAGCTACGAGCAGTACTTC.

The genes are TRBV6-2 or TRBV6-3 and TRBJ2-2, with 8 bases identical to TRBD2. The CDR3 consists of 20 residues. V lost 5 bases to trimming and J lost 0 bases; unmatched junction nucleotides: 17. In germline, CDR1 is MNHEY, CDR2 SVGEGT. Here the CDR3 reads CASSLTPAGVPLPNTGELFF. DNA for the CDR3: TGTGCCAGCAGTCTGACTCCAGCGGGAGTTCCCCTCCCGAACACCGGGGAGCTGTTTTTT.

A remark on this clonotype: This could be a read error, since a much larger clone is one nucleotide away. This CDR3 reads CASSYLASGHPGGANVLTF. CDR3 sequence (DNA): TGTGCCAGCAGTTACCTGGCTAGCGGCCACCCGGGGGGGGCCAACGTCCTGACTTTC. The V and J genes are TRBV6-5 and TRBJ2-6, with 7 positions matching TRBD2. The CDR3 is 19 amino acids. V dropped 2 bases and J dropped 4; count of bases not matched to a gene: 14. Looked up from germline, CDR1 is MNHEY and CDR2 is SVGAGI.

The chain uses TRBV20-1 and TRBJ1-2, with D maybe TRBD1 (6 bases). Germline V gene sequence: CDR1 DFQATT, CDR2 SNEGSKA (reference sequence). Trimming took 4 bases from V and 2 from J, leaving 14 bases between them. The CDR3 extends over 14 amino acids. The CDR3 coding sequence is TGCAGTGCTACAGGACAGAGGAAAAACTATGGCTACACCTTC. Translating gives CSATGQRKNYGYTF.

In this sample, this clonotype turned up many times. J is TRBJ2-7 and V is TRBV11-2; D uncertain. This CDR3 comprises 11 residues. Trimming stripped 5 bases from V and 12 bases from J, with 14 bases between. Germline assignment: CDR1 SGHAT and CDR2 FQNNGV. The CDR3, as DNA: TGTGCCAGCAGCAACCGGGCCGCGTGGTACTTC. This encodes CASSNRAAWYF.

The chain couples TRBV6-1 to TRBJ2-3, with 9 nucleotides matching TRBD2. Germline CDR1 and CDR2: MNHNS and SASEGT. With 7 bases clipped from V and 1 base from J, the junction kept 3 bases outside the gene matches. The CDR3 is 14 residues long. CDR3: CASTRTSGTDTQYF. In nucleotides, the CDR3 is TGTGCCAGCACCCGGACTAGCGGCACAGATACGCAGTATTTT.

The V and J genes are TRBV5-1 and TRBJ2-3; D tentatively fits TRBD1 or TRBD2 (5 bases each). Trimming took off 5 bases at V and 0 bases at J, with 13 bases between the two ends. CDR1 and CDR2 from the germline V gene are SGHRS and YFSETQ. CDR3 size: 15 residues. The DNA for the CDR3 is TGCGCCAGCAGGGTTGGGGGTCATAGCACAGATACGCAGTATTTT. It encodes CASRVGGHSTDTQYF. Supplemented by reference TRBV5-1 and TRBJ2-3, the full variable domain reads KAGVTQTPRYLIKTRGQQVTLSCSPISGHRSVSWYQQTPGQGLQFLFEYFSETQRNKGNFPGRFSGRQFSNSRSEMNVSTLELGDSALYLCASRVGGHSTDTQYFGPGTRLTVL.

J is TRBJ2-7 and V is TRBV9; no clear D. The germline V gene has CDR1 SGDLS and CDR2 YYNGEE. The CDR3 consists of 16 residues. Trimming removed 4 bases at V and 3 bases at J, with 20 bases between. CDR3 nucleotide sequence: TGTGCCAGCAGCCAAGAACCGGGCGGAAATCTCTACGAGCAGTACTTC. This sequence encodes CASSQEPGGNLYEQYF.

This chain joins TRBV9 and TRBJ1-2; 10 bases line up with TRBD1. This CDR3 has 15 residues. The germline gives CDR1 SGDLS, CDR2 YYNGEE. The ends lost 3 bases at V and 1 base at J; junction bases unmatched: 3. This CDR3 is CASSATGGSNYGYTF. The CDR3 bases are TGTGCCAGCAGCGCGACAGGGGGCAGTAACTATGGCTACACCTTC. The full variable domain, with the rest looked up from reference TRBV9 and TRBJ1-2, is DSGVTQTPKHLITATGQRVTLRCSPRSGDLSVYWYQQSLDQGLQFLIQYYNGEERAKGNILERFSAQQFPDLHSELNLSSLELGDSALYFCASSATGGSNYGYTFGSGTRLTVV.

This clonotype appeared a few times. The chain couples TRBV20-1 to TRBJ2-7; 9 bases agree with TRBD2. CDR3 length: 14 amino acids. With V trimmed by 7 bases and J by 2 bases, 9 bases remained unmatched. Germline loops: CDR1 DFQATT, CDR2 SNEGSKA (reference sequence). CDR3 in amino acids: CSVFPGLATYEQYF. The CDR3 nucleotides are TGCAGTGTATTCCCGGGACTAGCAACCTACGAGCAGTACTTC.

This clonotype was seen only a few times. The chain couples TRBV5-5 to TRBJ2-5; D unclear. Trimming removed 1 base at V and 1 base at J, with 5 bases between. The length of the CDR3 is 13 residues. In germline, CDR1 is SGHKS, CDR2 YYEKEE (reference sequence). The CDR3 is CASSLHSQETQYF. For the CDR3, the DNA is TGTGCCAGCAGCTTGCACTCCCAAGAGACCCAGTACTTC. Filled out from reference TRBV5-5 and TRBJ2-5, the complete variable domain reads DAGVTQSPTHLIKTRGQQVTLRCSPISGHKSVSWYQQVLGQGPQFIFQYYEKEERGRGNFPDRFSARQFPNYSSELNVNALLLGDSALYLCASSLHSQETQYFGPGTRLLVL.

This clonotype occurred a few times. The chain joins TRBV7-8 to TRBJ2-4; a possible D gene is TRBD2 (6 bases). V lost 2 bases and J 6 bases, leaving 11 bases between the germline ends. The length of the CDR3 is 14 residues. Per germline, CDR1 SGHVS and CDR2 FQNEAQ. CDR3 loop: CASSLLPGVNIQYF. CDR3 nucleotide sequence: TGTGCCAGCAGCTTACTCCCGGGAGTAAACATTCAGTACTTC.

The chain joins TRBV28 to TRBJ2-3; possible D gene TRBD2, 5 bases. V was shortened by 4 bases and J by 1 base, with 12 bases between the two germline ends. The CDR3 loop spans 15 amino acids. Germline CDR1 is MDHEN and CDR2 is SYDVKM. The CDR3 region is CASSSVGAGTDTQYF. In DNA, the CDR3 is TGTGCCAGCAGTTCGGTGGGAGCTGGCACAGATACGCAGTATTTT.

This clonotype was counted many times. V gene TRBV10-3 combines with J gene TRBJ2-5; the D gene is possibly TRBD2 (6 bases). This CDR3 has 14 amino acids. CDR1 is ENHRY and CDR2 is SYGVKD in the germline V gene. V lost 5 bases to trimming and J lost 5 bases, with 15 bases between them. The CDR3 DNA sequence: TGTGCCATCAGTATGGGGGGTAGCGTGGAGACCCAGTACTTC. Amino acids: CAISMGGSVETQYF.

This clonotype was picked up a small number of times. CDR3 protein: CASSQGTAYTEAFF. CDR3 coding DNA: TGTGCCAGCAGCCAAGGGACAGCATACACTGAAGCTTTCTTT. The gene calls are TRBV3-1 and TRBJ1-1; weak D call: TRBD1 (6 bases). This CDR3 has 14 residues. CDR1 is LGHDT and CDR2 is YNNKEL in the germline V gene (reference sequence). V was shortened by 1 base and J by 3 bases, with 9 bases between the two germline ends.